This T cell receptor (beta chain) was recorded in a study of T cell responses to AZD1222 COVID-19 vaccine. Clones were read by immunoSEQ multiplex PCR, and TCRdb kept only the in-frame ones, dropping some. The table shows some 130,000 clones, with 92% occurring only once. This CDR3 is 15 amino acids long. Trimming cost V 5 bases and J 2 bases; bases outside gene matches: 9. Per germline, CDR1 LNHDA and CDR2 SQIVND (reference sequence). The analysis combined second doses at about 4 or about 12 weeks. The chain joins TRBV19 to TRBJ2-7; 7 positions agree with TRBD1. This specimen was peripheral blood, taken 28 days after the second AZD1222 dose. The TCR was taken from an adult who received the AZD1222 COVID-19 vaccine. The CDR3 DNA reads TGTGCCAGTAGTGGATACAGGGGTAGGGCCTACGAGCAGTACTTC. Protein product: CASSGYRGRAYEQYF. The full variable domain, completed using reference TRBV19 and TRBJ2-7, is DGGITQSPKYLFRKEGQNVTLSCEQNLNHDAMYWYRQDPGQGLRLIYYSQIVNDFQKGDIAEGYSVSREKKESFPLTVTSAQKNPTAFYLCASSGYRGRAYEQYFGPGTRLTVT.